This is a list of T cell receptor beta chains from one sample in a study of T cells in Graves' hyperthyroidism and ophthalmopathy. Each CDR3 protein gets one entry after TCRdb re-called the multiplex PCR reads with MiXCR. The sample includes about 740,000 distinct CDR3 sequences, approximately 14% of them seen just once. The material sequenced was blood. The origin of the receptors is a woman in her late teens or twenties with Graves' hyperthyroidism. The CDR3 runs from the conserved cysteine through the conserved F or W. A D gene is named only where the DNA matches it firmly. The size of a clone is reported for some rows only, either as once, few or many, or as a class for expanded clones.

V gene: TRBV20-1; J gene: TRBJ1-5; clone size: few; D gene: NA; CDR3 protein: CSAANTYSNQPQHF; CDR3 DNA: TGCAGTGCGGCCAACACTTATAGCAATCAGCCCCAGCATTTT
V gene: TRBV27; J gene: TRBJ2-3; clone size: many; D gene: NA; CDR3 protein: CASSLSRASTDTQYF; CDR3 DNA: TGTGCCAGCAGTTTATCGCGGGCCAGCACAGATACGCAGTATTTT
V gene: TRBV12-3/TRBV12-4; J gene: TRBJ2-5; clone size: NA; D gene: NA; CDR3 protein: CASRPGRNNQTQYF; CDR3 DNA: TGTGCCAGCAGACCGGGAAGAAACAATCAGACCCAGTACTTC
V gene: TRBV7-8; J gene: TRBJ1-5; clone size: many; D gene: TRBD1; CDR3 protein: CASSLNRGWQPQHF; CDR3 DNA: TGTGCCAGCAGTTTGAACAGGGGGTGGCAGCCCCAGCATTTT
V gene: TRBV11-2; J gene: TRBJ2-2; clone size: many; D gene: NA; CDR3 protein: CASSPLPGELFF; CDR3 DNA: TGTGCCAGCAGCCCGCTTCCCGGGGAGCTGTTTTTT
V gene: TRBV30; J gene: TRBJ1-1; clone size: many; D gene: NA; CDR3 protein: CAWSTGDTEAFF; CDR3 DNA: TGTGCCTGGAGTACGGGGGACACTGAAGCTTTCTTT
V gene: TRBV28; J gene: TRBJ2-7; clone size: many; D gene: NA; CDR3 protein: CASGPARYEQYF; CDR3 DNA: TGTGCCAGCGGCCCGGCTCGCTACGAGCAGTACTTC
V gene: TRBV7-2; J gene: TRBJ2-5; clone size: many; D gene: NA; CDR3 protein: CASSPPSLRFLSGTQYF; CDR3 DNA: TGTGCCAGCAGCCCCCCCTCCTTGAGGTTCCTATCGGGGACCCAGTACTTC
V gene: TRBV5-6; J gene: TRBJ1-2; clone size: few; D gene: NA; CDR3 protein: CASSYSGGYGYTF; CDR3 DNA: TGTGCCAGCAGCTACTCTGGCGGCTATGGCTACACCTTC
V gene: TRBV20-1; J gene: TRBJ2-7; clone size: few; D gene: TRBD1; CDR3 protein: CSAPFRDRDLYEQYF; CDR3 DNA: TGCAGTGCGCCTTTCCGGGACAGGGATCTGTACGAGCAGTACTTC
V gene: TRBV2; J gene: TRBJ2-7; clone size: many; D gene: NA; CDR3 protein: CASSEKYEQYF; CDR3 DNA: TGTGCCAGCAGTGAGAAGTACGAGCAGTACTTC
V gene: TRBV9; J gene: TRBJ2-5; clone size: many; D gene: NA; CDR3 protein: CASSTGAKVETQYF; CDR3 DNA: TGTGCCAGCAGCACGGGAGCTAAAGTGGAGACCCAGTACTTC
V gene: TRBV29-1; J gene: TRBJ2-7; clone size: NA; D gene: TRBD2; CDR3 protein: CSVVLGAGGYEQYF; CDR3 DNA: TGCAGCGTTGTTCTGGGAGCGGGGGGCTACGAGCAGTACTTC
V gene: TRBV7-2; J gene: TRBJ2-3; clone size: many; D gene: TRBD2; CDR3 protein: CASSLGLAYENTDTQYF; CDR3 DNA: TGTGCCAGCAGCTTGGGACTAGCGTACGAAAACACAGATACGCAGTATTTT
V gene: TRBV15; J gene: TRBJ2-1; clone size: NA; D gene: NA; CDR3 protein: CATSHRGLADYNEQFF; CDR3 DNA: TGTGCCACCAGCCATAGGGGGCTAGCGGATTACAATGAGCAGTTCTTC
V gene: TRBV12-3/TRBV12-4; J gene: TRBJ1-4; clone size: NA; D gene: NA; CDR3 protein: CASRRNRAGNEKLFF; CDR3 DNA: TGTGCCAGCAGACGGAACAGGGCCGGTAATGAAAAACTGTTTTTT
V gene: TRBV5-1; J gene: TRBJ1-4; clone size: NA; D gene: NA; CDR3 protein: CASRVTDATNEKLFF; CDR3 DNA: TGCGCCAGCAGGGTCACCGACGCAACTAATGAAAAACTGTTTTTT
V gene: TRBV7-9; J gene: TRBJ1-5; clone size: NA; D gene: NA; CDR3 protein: CASSLSEVGPQHF; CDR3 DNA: TGTGCCAGCAGCTTATCGGAGGTGGGGCCCCAGCATTTT
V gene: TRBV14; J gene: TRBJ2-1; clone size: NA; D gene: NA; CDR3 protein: CASSHIQESSYNEQFF; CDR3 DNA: TGTGCCAGCAGCCATATACAGGAGAGCTCCTACAATGAGCAGTTCTTC
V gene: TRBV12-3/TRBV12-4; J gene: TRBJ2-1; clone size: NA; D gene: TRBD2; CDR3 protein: CASSLPLAATNEQFF; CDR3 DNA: TGTGCCAGCAGTTTACCGCTAGCGGCGACCAATGAGCAGTTCTTC
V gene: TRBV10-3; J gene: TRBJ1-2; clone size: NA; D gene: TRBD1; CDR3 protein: CAISDRGNYGYTF; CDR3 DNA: TGTGCCATCAGCGACAGGGGAAACTATGGCTACACCTTC
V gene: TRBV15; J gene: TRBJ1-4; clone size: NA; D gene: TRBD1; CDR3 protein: CATSRDGGTGGEKLFF; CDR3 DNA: TGTGCCACCAGCAGAGATGGTGGGACAGGTGGGGAAAAACTGTTTTTT
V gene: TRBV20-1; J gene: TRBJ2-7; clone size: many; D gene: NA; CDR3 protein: CSAPMDGSSSYEQYF; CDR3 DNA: TGCAGTGCCCCCATGGACGGGAGTTCTTCCTACGAGCAGTACTTC
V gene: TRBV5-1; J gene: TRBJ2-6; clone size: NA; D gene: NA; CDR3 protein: CASSGRRAGANVLTF; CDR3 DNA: TGCGCCAGCAGCGGGAGGAGAGCTGGGGCCAACGTCCTGACTTTC
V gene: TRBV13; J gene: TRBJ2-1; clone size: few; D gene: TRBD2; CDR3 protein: CASSTQLAGGMYNEQFF; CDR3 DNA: TGTGCCAGCAGCACCCAGCTAGCGGGAGGGATGTACAATGAGCAGTTCTTC
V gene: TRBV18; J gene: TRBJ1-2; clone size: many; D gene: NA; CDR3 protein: CASSPLTDNYGYTF; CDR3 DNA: TGTGCCAGCTCACCACTGACGGACAACTATGGCTACACCTTC
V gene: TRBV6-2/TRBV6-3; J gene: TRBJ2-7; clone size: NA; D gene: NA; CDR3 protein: CASSYPGQFHHEQYF; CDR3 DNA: TGTGCCAGCAGTTACCCAGGACAGTTCCACCACGAGCAGTACTTC
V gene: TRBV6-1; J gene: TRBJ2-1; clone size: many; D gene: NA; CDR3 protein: CASSEAAAGNGQFF; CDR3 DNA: TGTGCCAGCAGTGAAGCCGCTGCGGGGAATGGGCAGTTCTTC
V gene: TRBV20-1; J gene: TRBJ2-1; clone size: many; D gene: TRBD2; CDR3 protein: CSARGTSGPGEQFF; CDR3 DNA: TGCAGTGCTAGAGGGACTAGCGGTCCGGGGGAGCAGTTCTTC
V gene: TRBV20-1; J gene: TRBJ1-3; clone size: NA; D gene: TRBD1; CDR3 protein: CSARTRDRGNTIYF; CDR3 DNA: TGCAGTGCTAGAACCCGGGACAGAGGAAACACCATATATTTT
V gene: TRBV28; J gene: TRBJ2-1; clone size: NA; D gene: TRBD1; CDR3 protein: CASGQGQDYNEQFF; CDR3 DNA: TGTGCCAGCGGACAGGGACAGGACTACAATGAGCAGTTCTTC
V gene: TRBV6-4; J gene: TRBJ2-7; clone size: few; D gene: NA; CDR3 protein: CASSDQGYHEQYF; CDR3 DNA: TGTGCCAGCAGTGATCAGGGGTACCACGAGCAGTACTTC